Presented here are 11 T cell receptor beta chains from one specimen sequenced in a study of blood T cell repertoires in COVID-19. Some clones are missing from TCRdb's copy, which holds only in-frame ones; the method was immunoSEQ multiplex PCR. In the table there are over 450,000 clones, 75% to 90% of which are singletons. Sequencing input: peripheral blood. The receptors here all came from a man aged 18 to 29 with COVID-19, enrolled during active disease.

V usage is TRBV29-1 and J usage is TRBJ2-7, with TRBD1 identical over 8 bases. Germline V gene data show CDR1 as SQVTM and CDR2 as ANQGSEA. The V gene end was trimmed by 4 bases and the J gene end by 6 bases; junction bases not matched to a gene: 11. This CDR3 spans 14 amino acids. The CDR3 here is CSVGDRSKVVEQYF. The CDR3 DNA sequence: TGCAGCGTTGGGGACAGGTCTAAGGTGGTCGAGCAGTACTTC.

This chain links TRBV27 with TRBJ1-1, with 8 bases aligning to TRBD1. This CDR3 comprises 16 residues. V trimming: 8 bases; J trimming: 0 bases; junction bases outside the gene matches: 11. Looked up from germline, CDR1 is MNHEY and CDR2 is SMNVEV (reference sequence). The DNA of the CDR3 is TGTGCCAGCCGGAGGAAGGCAGGGGGCATGAACACTGAAGCTTTCTTT. As protein: CASRRKAGGMNTEAFF.

The rearrangement joins TRBV5-5 to TRBJ2-1; 9 bases line up with TRBD1. CDR3 length: 15 amino acids. Germline trimming cut 2 bases from V and 8 bases from J; bases unmatched to any gene: 8. Germline V CDR1 and CDR2: SGHKS, YYEKEE (reference sequence). The CDR3 DNA reads TGTGCCAGCAGCTTCGAAGGGACAGGGCGAGATGAGCAGTTCTTC. It is translated as CASSFEGTGRDEQFF.

Notes on this clone: The same CDR3 is also encoded by other DNA sequences in this sample. V is TRBV29-1 and J is TRBJ2-5; D gene ambiguous. V was trimmed by 6 bases and J by 2 bases, leaving 4 bases between them. Germline assignment: CDR1 SQVTM and CDR2 ANQGSEA. CDR3 size: 10 residues. The CDR3 region is CSVRQETQYF. CDR3 in DNA: TGCAGCGTGAGACAAGAGACCCAGTACTTC.

This sequence joins TRBV5-1 and TRBJ2-1, with D perhaps matching TRBD2 (6 bases). Germline V lookup: CDR1 SGHRS, CDR2 YFSETQ. Between the trimmed V and J ends, which lost 4 bases and 4 bases, there was a span of 18 bases. This CDR3 is 16 amino acids long. The CDR3 region has the DNA TGCGCCAGCAGCCGTCTAGGTCAGGGAGGTTACAATGAGCAGTTCTTC. Protein product: CASSRLGQGGYNEQFF.

This clone was picked up one time. The chain uses TRBV5-1 and TRBJ2-3, with 7 bases identical to TRBD1. The germline CDR1 and CDR2 sequences are SGHRS and YFSETQ. There are 16 residues in the CDR3. Unmatched junction bases numbered 6, after V lost 0 bases and J lost 2 bases. CDR3: CASSLARGTHTDTQYF. The CDR3 DNA follows: TGCGCCAGCAGCTTGGCCAGGGGGACACACACAGATACGCAGTATTTT.

The J gene is TRBJ1-6, the V gene TRBV28; 7 bases agree with TRBD1. The CDR3 runs 20 residues. V gave up 5 bases and J gave up 1 base; unmatched junction bases: 17. Germline CDR1 is MDHEN and CDR2 is SYDVKM. This CDR3 is CASSPSLAKTGRSYNSPLHF. DNA of the CDR3: TGTGCCAGCAGTCCTTCCTTAGCGAAGACAGGGCGGTCCTATAATTCACCCCTCCACTTT.

This chain uses TRBV27 with TRBJ2-7; 7 nucleotides align to TRBD1. The CDR3 covers 13 residues. Germline-derived CDR1 and CDR2 are MNHEY and SMNVEV (reference sequence). J was trimmed by 3 bases and V by 4 bases; bases with no gene match: 3. The DNA for the CDR3 is TGTGCCAGCAGTTCCCGGGACAGCTACGAGCAGTACTTC. This sequence encodes CASSSRDSYEQYF.

This chain joins TRBV2 and TRBJ2-2; possibly TRBD2 for D (6 bases). The CDR3 runs to 17 residues. Trimming left V 0 bases short and J 1 base short, with 12 bases between. In germline, CDR1 is SNHLY, CDR2 FYNNEI. CDR3 protein: CASSEARRGRNTGELFF. The DNA for the CDR3 is TGTGCCAGCAGTGAAGCGCGGAGGGGCCGGAACACCGGGGAGCTGTTTTTT.

This rearrangement joins TRBV6-1 to TRBJ2-3, with 11 bases fitting TRBD2. There are 16 residues in the CDR3. The trim removed 1 base at V and 2 bases at J, leaving 2 bases unmatched. Germline V gene data show CDR1 as MNHNS and CDR2 as SASEGT. Here the CDR3 DNA reads TGTGCCAGCAGTGAAGTAGCGGGAGGGATCACAGATACGCAGTATTTT. This gives the protein CASSEVAGGITDTQYF.

The J gene is TRBJ1-3, the V gene TRBV7-2; D is undetermined. The CDR3 is 13 amino acids. Germline CDR1 SGHTA, CDR2 FQGNSA. Between the trimmed V and J ends, which lost 1 base and 6 bases, there was a span of 7 bases. CDR3 coding DNA: TGTGCCAGCAGCTTAGATCGGGTAAACACCATATATTTT. As protein: CASSLDRVNTIYF.